This T cell receptor (beta chain) was found in a study of control samples from healthy donors and cancer patients. Here immunoSEQ multiplex PCR was the method, and the copy in TCRdb shows in-frame clones only, minus some. This table holds 80,000 or so clones, 75% to 95% found once. About this clone itself: Other DNA sequences from this sample encode an identical CDR3 as well.

The CDR3 has 18 amino acids. V gave up 5 bases and J gave up 4 bases; unmatched junction bases: 15. The germline CDR1 and CDR2 sequences are SGHTA and FQGNSA. The sequencing input was blood. This TCR was sampled from a man aged 50-59 years in good health. This chain connects TRBV7-2 to TRBJ2-1; 9 nucleotides align to TRBD2. CDR3 in DNA: TGTGCCAGCAGCCGGGCGGGAGGGCGGGGGGGCCAATACAATGAGCAGTTCTTC. Its protein is CASSRAGGRGGQYNEQFF.